This T cell receptor (beta chain) was sequenced during a study of T cells after yellow fever vaccination. TCRdb ran MiXCR on the 5' RACE reads and lists one entry per CDR3 protein. Counted here are 310,000 or so distinct CDR3 sequences, 3.6% occurring once; the ten biggest clones make up 20% to 25%. The CDR3 is 12 amino acids. Germline loops: CDR1 DFQATT, CDR2 SNEGSKA (reference sequence). This clonotype has ten or more counts. Sequenced here: PBMCs, sampled on the day of the yellow fever booster vaccination. This chain connects TRBV20-1 to TRBJ2-5; 8 bases agree with TRBD2. The source is a man younger than 30 who received the YFV17D yellow fever vaccine. CDR3 sequence: CSLERGRETQYF. In DNA form, the CDR3 reads TGCAGCCTAGAGCGGGGGCGGGAGACCCAGTACTTC.